This is a list of T cell receptor beta chains from one sample in a study of blood T cell repertoires in COVID-19. The data were produced by immunoSEQ multiplex PCR, yet TCRdb's version contains in-frame clones alone and is incomplete. The sample shows approximately 160,000 clones, about four fifths of them seen only once. Specimen: PBMCs or T cells enriched from blood (not recorded which). The receptors shown here come from a woman aged 45 to 65 in a cohort exposed to, infected with or recovered from COVID-19 (not recorded which). The CDR3 runs from the conserved cysteine through the conserved F or W. The D gene is left open where the match is weak. Not every row has a clone size; where given, it reads once, few, many or a size class.

V gene: TRBV27; J gene: TRBJ2-7; D gene: NA; clone size: NA; CDR3 DNA: TGTGCCAGCAGACATACAGGGAGCTCCTACGAGCAGTACTTC; CDR3 protein: CASRHTGSSYEQYF
V gene: TRBV18; J gene: TRBJ2-5; D gene: TRBD2; clone size: NA; CDR3 DNA: TGTGCCAGCTCACCACCGAGCGGGGAAGAGACCCAGTACTTC; CDR3 protein: CASSPPSGEETQYF
V gene: TRBV4-2; J gene: TRBJ2-3; D gene: TRBD2; clone size: NA; CDR3 DNA: TGTGCCAGCAGCCAAGATACGGCTAGCGGGAGTCGGACAGATACGCAGTATTTT; CDR3 protein: CASSQDTASGSRTDTQYF
V gene: TRBV7-9; J gene: TRBJ1-1; D gene: TRBD1; clone size: NA; CDR3 DNA: TGTGCCAGCAGCTTAGTCGGCAGGGGGCACACTGAAGCTTTCTTT; CDR3 protein: CASSLVGRGHTEAFF
V gene: TRBV27; J gene: TRBJ2-1; D gene: NA; clone size: once; CDR3 DNA: TGTGCCAGCAGTGCTCCGGGACTCCGGGGAAATGAGCAGTTCTTC; CDR3 protein: CASSAPGLRGNEQFF
V gene: TRBV18; J gene: TRBJ2-7; D gene: NA; clone size: NA; CDR3 DNA: TGTGCCAGCTCAGCCGGGAGCTCCTACGAGCAGTACTTC; CDR3 protein: CASSAGSSYEQYF
V gene: TRBV14; J gene: TRBJ2-1; D gene: NA; clone size: few; CDR3 DNA: TGTGCCAGCAGCCCGTTTACAGGTGTAAGCTCCTACAATGAGCAGTTCTTC; CDR3 protein: CASSPFTGVSSYNEQFF
V gene: TRBV2; J gene: TRBJ1-6; D gene: NA; clone size: NA; CDR3 DNA: TGTGCCAGCAGTGAAGAGGGTCCCAGGGTGGGTTCACCCCTCCACTTT; CDR3 protein: CASSEEGPRVGSPLHF
V gene: TRBV5-1; J gene: TRBJ1-1; D gene: TRBD1; clone size: NA; CDR3 DNA: TGCGCCAGCAGTAACACAGGGGACACTGAAGCTTTCTTT; CDR3 protein: CASSNTGDTEAFF
V gene: TRBV27; J gene: TRBJ1-2; D gene: TRBD1; clone size: NA; CDR3 DNA: TGTGCCAGAACAGGGGTTTATGGCTACACCTTC; CDR3 protein: CARTGVYGYTF
V gene: TRBV3-1/TRBV3-2; J gene: TRBJ1-2; D gene: NA; clone size: NA; CDR3 DNA: TGTGCCAGCACCGGGGAACCAGCGGGCTATGGCTACACCTTC; CDR3 protein: CASTGEPAGYGYTF
V gene: TRBV6-5; J gene: TRBJ1-2; D gene: NA; clone size: NA; CDR3 DNA: TGTGCCAGCCTCCGCGGGGGCTACACCTTC; CDR3 protein: CASLRGGYTF
V gene: TRBV9; J gene: TRBJ2-3; D gene: TRBD2; clone size: NA; CDR3 DNA: TGTGCCAGCAGCGTAGGACTAGCGGGAGGCACAGATACGCAGTATTTT; CDR3 protein: CASSVGLAGGTDTQYF
V gene: TRBV5-1; J gene: TRBJ2-2; D gene: TRBD2; clone size: NA; CDR3 DNA: TGCGCCAGCAGCTCGGGACTAGGGGGGACCGGGGAGCTGTTTTTT; CDR3 protein: CASSSGLGGTGELFF
V gene: TRBV18; J gene: TRBJ2-2; D gene: NA; clone size: NA; CDR3 DNA: TGTGCCAGCTCACCACCGTCTCTAAAACAGGAGGGCACCGGGGAGCTGTTTTTT; CDR3 protein: CASSPPSLKQEGTGELFF
V gene: TRBV7-9; J gene: TRBJ2-7; D gene: TRBD2; clone size: NA; CDR3 DNA: TGTGCCAGCAGCTCTGGACTAGCGGGGGCCTACGAGCAGTACTTC; CDR3 protein: CASSSGLAGAYEQYF
V gene: TRBV30; J gene: TRBJ2-5; D gene: TRBD1; clone size: NA; CDR3 DNA: TGTGCCTGGAGTGAGTTCACAGGGGGCTTTCAAGAAGGGGAGACCCAGTACTTC; CDR3 protein: CAWSEFTGGFQEGETQYF
V gene: TRBV11-1; J gene: TRBJ1-1; D gene: NA; clone size: NA; CDR3 DNA: TGTGCCAGCAGCTTAGAGGCAGGGTACACTGAAGCTTTCTTT; CDR3 protein: CASSLEAGYTEAFF
V gene: TRBV10-3; J gene: TRBJ1-1; D gene: NA; clone size: NA; CDR3 DNA: TGTGCCATCAGTGAGGAGGCAACTGAAGCTTTCTTT; CDR3 protein: CAISEEATEAFF
V gene: TRBV14; J gene: TRBJ2-2; D gene: NA; clone size: NA; CDR3 DNA: TGTGCCAGCAGCCGAGTAGGACAAATGAACACCGGGGAGCTGTTTTTT; CDR3 protein: CASSRVGQMNTGELFF
V gene: TRBV15; J gene: TRBJ1-5; D gene: NA; clone size: few; CDR3 DNA: TGTGCCACCGGACGGGAACATCAGCCCCAGCATTTT; CDR3 protein: CATGREHQPQHF
V gene: TRBV11-1; J gene: TRBJ2-1; D gene: NA; clone size: NA; CDR3 DNA: TGTGCCAGCAGCCGTAGCGACAGGGAGCAGTTCTTC; CDR3 protein: CASSRSDREQFF
V gene: TRBV11-2; J gene: TRBJ1-1; D gene: NA; clone size: NA; CDR3 DNA: TGTGCCAGCAGCCCCGACACCATGAACACTGAAGCTTTCTTT; CDR3 protein: CASSPDTMNTEAFF
V gene: TRBV28; J gene: TRBJ1-2; D gene: TRBD1; clone size: few; CDR3 DNA: TGTGCCAGTGGACAGGACTATGGCTACACCTTC; CDR3 protein: CASGQDYGYTF
V gene: TRBV7-2; J gene: TRBJ2-3; D gene: TRBD2; clone size: NA; CDR3 DNA: TGTGCCAGCAGCTTAGCCCCTAGCGGGGGGCCGGATACGCAGTATTTT; CDR3 protein: CASSLAPSGGPDTQYF
V gene: TRBV14; J gene: TRBJ1-2; D gene: NA; clone size: NA; CDR3 DNA: TGTGCCAGCAGGCGGGGATCCGGGGATGGCTACACCTTC; CDR3 protein: CASRRGSGDGYTF
V gene: TRBV28; J gene: TRBJ2-3; D gene: NA; clone size: NA; CDR3 DNA: TGTGCCAGCCGGGACTCCAGCACAGATACGCAGTATTTT; CDR3 protein: CASRDSSTDTQYF
V gene: TRBV19; J gene: TRBJ1-1; D gene: NA; clone size: NA; CDR3 DNA: TGTTCCTGTACTAGAGGGAAGGAAGCTGAAGCTTTCTTT; CDR3 protein: CSCTRGKEAEAFF
V gene: TRBV5-8; J gene: TRBJ1-5; D gene: NA; clone size: NA; CDR3 DNA: TGTGCCAGCAGCTTGGACAGGGCCATAGGCAATCAGCCCCAGCATTTT; CDR3 protein: CASSLDRAIGNQPQHF
V gene: TRBV5-6; J gene: TRBJ2-7; D gene: TRBD2; clone size: NA; CDR3 DNA: TGTGCCAGCAGCTTGGGTGGCTCAGCGGGGGTGACCTACGAGCAGTACTTC; CDR3 protein: CASSLGGSAGVTYEQYF
V gene: TRBV7-9; J gene: TRBJ2-7; D gene: NA; clone size: NA; CDR3 DNA: TGTGCCAGCAGCTTAACCGGGCCAGGGCAGACCTACGAGCAGTACTTC; CDR3 protein: CASSLTGPGQTYEQYF
V gene: TRBV5-1; J gene: TRBJ2-6; D gene: TRBD2; clone size: NA; CDR3 DNA: TGCGCCAGCCAGCGGGAGAGCTCTGGGGCCAACGTCCTGACTTTC; CDR3 protein: CASQRESSGANVLTF
V gene: TRBV19; J gene: TRBJ1-5; D gene: NA; clone size: NA; CDR3 DNA: TGTGCCAGTAGTATATGGGGGGATAGCAATCAGCCCCAGCATTTT; CDR3 protein: CASSIWGDSNQPQHF
V gene: TRBV7-2; J gene: TRBJ2-7; D gene: TRBD2; clone size: NA; CDR3 DNA: TGTGCCAGCAGCTTAGAGAGCGGGGGGCTAGGCGAGCAGTACTTC; CDR3 protein: CASSLESGGLGEQYF
V gene: TRBV12-5; J gene: TRBJ1-2; D gene: TRBD1; clone size: once; CDR3 DNA: TGTGCTAGTGGTCCCGGACTTGGGACAGGGGATGGCTACACCTTC; CDR3 protein: CASGPGLGTGDGYTF
V gene: TRBV5-8; J gene: TRBJ2-2; D gene: TRBD2; clone size: NA; CDR3 DNA: TGTGCCAGCAGCTTTCGGCGGGGGTTAAACACCGGGGAGCTGTTTTTT; CDR3 protein: CASSFRRGLNTGELFF
V gene: TRBV20-1; J gene: TRBJ2-7; D gene: NA; clone size: once; CDR3 DNA: TGCAGTGCTAGTTCTTCCTACGAGCAGTACTTC; CDR3 protein: CSASSSYEQYF
V gene: TRBV29-1; J gene: TRBJ1-1; D gene: NA; clone size: NA; CDR3 DNA: TGCAGCGCCCAAGGGGCAGGGGTGGTGAACACTGAAGCTTTCTTT; CDR3 protein: CSAQGAGVVNTEAFF
V gene: TRBV7-2; J gene: TRBJ2-1; D gene: TRBD2; clone size: once; CDR3 DNA: TGTGCCAGCAGCCCTAGCGGGGGAGCCTACAATGAGCAGTTCTTC; CDR3 protein: CASSPSGGAYNEQFF
V gene: TRBV9; J gene: TRBJ2-2; D gene: NA; clone size: NA; CDR3 DNA: TGTGCCAGCGGGAGCGCGAACACCGGGGAGCTGTTTTTT; CDR3 protein: CASGSANTGELFF
V gene: TRBV4-1; J gene: TRBJ2-7; D gene: TRBD2; clone size: NA; CDR3 DNA: TGCGCCAGCAGACTAGCGGGTAACTCCTACGAGCAGTACTTC; CDR3 protein: CASRLAGNSYEQYF
V gene: TRBV9; J gene: TRBJ2-3; D gene: TRBD2; clone size: NA; CDR3 DNA: TGTGCCAGCAGCGTAGGACTAGCGAGCACAGATACGCAGTATTTT; CDR3 protein: CASSVGLASTDTQYF
V gene: TRBV10-3; J gene: TRBJ1-2; D gene: NA; clone size: NA; CDR3 DNA: TGTGCCATCAGTGAGTCCTATGGTGGCTACACCTTC; CDR3 protein: CAISESYGGYTF
V gene: TRBV5-1; J gene: TRBJ2-5; D gene: TRBD2; clone size: NA; CDR3 DNA: TGCGCCAGCAGCTGGACTAGCGGGGAACAAGAGACCCAGTACTTC; CDR3 protein: CASSWTSGEQETQYF
V gene: TRBV4-2; J gene: TRBJ1-3; D gene: NA; clone size: NA; CDR3 DNA: TGTGCCAGCAGCCAAGAACAGGGCTTGGGTGGAAACACCATATATTTT; CDR3 protein: CASSQEQGLGGNTIYF
V gene: TRBV2; J gene: TRBJ1-5; D gene: NA; clone size: NA; CDR3 DNA: TGTGCCAGCAGTGAAATCCGCGGGGGCGGTCAGCCCCAGCATTTT; CDR3 protein: CASSEIRGGGQPQHF